This T cell receptor (beta chain) was sequenced for a study of response to subunit inactivated influenza vaccine. The study, taken as a whole, reports: Every seasonal influenza vaccination brings in few new T cells, the authors suggested.

TCRdb independently ran MiXCR on the RT-PCR reads; one entry per CDR3 protein. The data hold a few hundred thousand distinct CDR3 sequences, with about 20% observed a single time. The CDR3 runs 13 residues. V lost 3 bases and J 5 bases, leaving 7 bases between the germline ends. Germline-derived CDR1 and CDR2 are SNHLY and FYNNEI. Details on this clonotype: What it binds is unknown.

Sequencing used PBMCs from blood, obtained approximately 20 months after vaccination. This chain uses TRBV2 with TRBJ1-4, with a weak D call TRBD1 (6 bases). This sequence originates from a man between 45 and 75 years old who received an inactivated influenza vaccine. The CDR3 DNA reads TGTGCCAGCAGTGACAGGGGAAATGAAAAACTGTTTTTT. Translating gives CASSDRGNEKLFF.